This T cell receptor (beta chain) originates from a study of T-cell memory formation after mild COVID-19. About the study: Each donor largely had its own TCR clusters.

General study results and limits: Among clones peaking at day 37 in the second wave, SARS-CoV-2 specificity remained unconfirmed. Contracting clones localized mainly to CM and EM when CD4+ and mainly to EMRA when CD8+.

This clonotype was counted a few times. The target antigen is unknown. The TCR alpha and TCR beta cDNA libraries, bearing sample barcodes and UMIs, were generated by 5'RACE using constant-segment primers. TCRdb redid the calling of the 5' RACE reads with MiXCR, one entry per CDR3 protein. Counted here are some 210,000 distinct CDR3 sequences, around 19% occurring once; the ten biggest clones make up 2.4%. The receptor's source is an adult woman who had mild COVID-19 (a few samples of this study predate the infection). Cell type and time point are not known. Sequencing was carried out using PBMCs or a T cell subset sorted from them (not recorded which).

CDR3 nucleotides: TGCGCCAGCAGCTTGGTTGACGGATTGAACACTGAAGCTTTCTTT. This gives the protein CASSLVDGLNTEAFF. J is TRBJ1-1 and V is TRBV5-1; D is unresolved. CDR3 length: 15 residues. Trimming stripped 0 bases from V and 0 bases from J, with 9 bases between. Germline values: CDR1 SGHRS, CDR2 YFSETQ.